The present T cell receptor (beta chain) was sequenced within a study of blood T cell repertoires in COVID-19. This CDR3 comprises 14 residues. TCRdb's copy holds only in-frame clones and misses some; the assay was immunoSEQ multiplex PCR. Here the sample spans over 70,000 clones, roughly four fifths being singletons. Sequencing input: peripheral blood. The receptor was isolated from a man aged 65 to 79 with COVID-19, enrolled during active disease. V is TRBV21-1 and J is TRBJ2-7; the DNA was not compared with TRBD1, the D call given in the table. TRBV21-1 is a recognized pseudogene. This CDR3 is CASRNGTGRDEQYF. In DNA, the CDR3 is TGTGCCAGCAGAAACGGGACAGGGCGGGACGAGCAGTACTTC.